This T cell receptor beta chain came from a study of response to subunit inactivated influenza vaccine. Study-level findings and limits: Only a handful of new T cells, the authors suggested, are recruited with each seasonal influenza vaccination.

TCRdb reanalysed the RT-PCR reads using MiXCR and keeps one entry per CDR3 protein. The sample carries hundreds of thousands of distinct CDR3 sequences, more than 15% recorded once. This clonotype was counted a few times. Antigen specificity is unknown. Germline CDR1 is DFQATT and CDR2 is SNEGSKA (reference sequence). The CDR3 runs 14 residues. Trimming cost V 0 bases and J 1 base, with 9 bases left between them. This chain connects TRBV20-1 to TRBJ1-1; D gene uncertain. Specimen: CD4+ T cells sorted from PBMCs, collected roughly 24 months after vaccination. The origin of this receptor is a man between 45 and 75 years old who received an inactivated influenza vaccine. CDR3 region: CSAREGSANTEAFF. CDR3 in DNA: TGCAGTGCTAGAGAGGGCAGTGCGAACACTGAAGCTTTCTTT.